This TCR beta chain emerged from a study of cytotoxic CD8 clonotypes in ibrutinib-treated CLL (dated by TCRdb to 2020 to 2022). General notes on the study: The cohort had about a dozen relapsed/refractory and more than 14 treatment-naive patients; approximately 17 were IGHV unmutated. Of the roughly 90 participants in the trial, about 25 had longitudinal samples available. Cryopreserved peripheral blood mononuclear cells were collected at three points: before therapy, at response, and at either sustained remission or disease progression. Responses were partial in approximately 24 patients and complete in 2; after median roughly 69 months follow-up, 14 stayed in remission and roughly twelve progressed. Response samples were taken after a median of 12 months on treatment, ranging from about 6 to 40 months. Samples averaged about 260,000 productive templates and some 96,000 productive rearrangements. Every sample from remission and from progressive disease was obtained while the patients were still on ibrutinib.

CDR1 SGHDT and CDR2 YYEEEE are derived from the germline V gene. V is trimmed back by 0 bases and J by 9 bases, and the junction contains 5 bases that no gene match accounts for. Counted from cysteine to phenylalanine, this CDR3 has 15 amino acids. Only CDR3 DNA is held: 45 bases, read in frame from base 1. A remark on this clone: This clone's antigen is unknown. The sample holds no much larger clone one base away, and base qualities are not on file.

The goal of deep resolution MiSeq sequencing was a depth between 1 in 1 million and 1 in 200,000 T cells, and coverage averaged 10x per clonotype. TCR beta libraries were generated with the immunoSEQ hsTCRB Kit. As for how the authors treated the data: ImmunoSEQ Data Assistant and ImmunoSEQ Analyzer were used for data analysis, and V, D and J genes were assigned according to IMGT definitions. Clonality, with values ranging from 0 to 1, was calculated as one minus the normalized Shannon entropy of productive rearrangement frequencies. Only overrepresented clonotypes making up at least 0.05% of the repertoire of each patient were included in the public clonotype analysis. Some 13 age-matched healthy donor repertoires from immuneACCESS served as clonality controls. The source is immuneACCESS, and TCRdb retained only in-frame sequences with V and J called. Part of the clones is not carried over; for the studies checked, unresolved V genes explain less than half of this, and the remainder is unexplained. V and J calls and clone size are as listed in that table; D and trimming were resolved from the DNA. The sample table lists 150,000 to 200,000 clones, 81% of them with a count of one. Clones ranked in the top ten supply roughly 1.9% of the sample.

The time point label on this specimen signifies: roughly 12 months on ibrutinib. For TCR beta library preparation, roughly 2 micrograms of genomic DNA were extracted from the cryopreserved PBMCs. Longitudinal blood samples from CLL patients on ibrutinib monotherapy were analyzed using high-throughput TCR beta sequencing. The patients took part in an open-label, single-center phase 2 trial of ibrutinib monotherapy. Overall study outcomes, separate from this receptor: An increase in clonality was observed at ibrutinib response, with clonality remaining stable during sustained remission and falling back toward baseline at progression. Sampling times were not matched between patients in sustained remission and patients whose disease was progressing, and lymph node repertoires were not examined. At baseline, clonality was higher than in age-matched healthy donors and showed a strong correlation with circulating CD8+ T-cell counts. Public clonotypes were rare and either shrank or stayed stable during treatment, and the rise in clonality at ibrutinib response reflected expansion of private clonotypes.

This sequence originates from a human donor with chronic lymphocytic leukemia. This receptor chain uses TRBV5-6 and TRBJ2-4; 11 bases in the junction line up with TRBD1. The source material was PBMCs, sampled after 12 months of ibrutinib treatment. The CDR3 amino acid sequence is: CASSLAGTGGVIQYF. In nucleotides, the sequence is TGTGCCAGCAGCTTGGCGGGGACAGGGGGGGTCATTCAGTACTTC.